This TCR beta chain is from a study of OX40 agonist ivuxolimab in advanced cancers. Exclusion applied to patients with autoimmune disease history or systemic immunosuppression. Blood draws occurred at baseline, cycle 4 day 1, and cycle 7 day 1. Study-level results: CD4+ and CD8+ blood T cells expanded clonally by week 6 at 0.1 to 3.0 mg/kg. Expanded clones were, on average, more numerous among CD8+ T cells than CD4+.

In the case of this clone: Its cognate antigen is unknown.

Method: immunoSEQ multiplex PCR; TCRdb's copy keeps in-frame clones and lacks some. This sample carries about 80,000 clones, 80% to 90% of them seen once, and the ten largest clones take around 25%. V shed 4 bases and J 5 bases; nucleotides not matched to a gene: 9. The CDR3 consists of 16 residues. The germline CDR1 and CDR2 sequences are LNHDA and SQIVND (reference sequence). V and J are TRBV19 and TRBJ1-5; 9 bases line up with TRBD1. This receptor was taken from an adult with an advanced solid tumor such as melanoma, head and neck, liver or kidney cancer. Here the sequenced sample was CD4+ or CD8+ T cells sorted from blood, taken in a trial of the OX40 agonist ivuxolimab. The CDR3 loop is CASSKGQGFMHQPQHF. The DNA of the CDR3 is TGTGCCAGTAGTAAAGGACAGGGGTTCATGCATCAGCCCCAGCATTTT.